This T cell receptor beta chain was retrieved from a study of control samples from healthy donors and cancer patients. Sequenced by immunoSEQ multiplex PCR; TCRdb stores in-frame clones only, minus some. The sample has about 130,000 clones; 80% to 95% are singletons. Germline V gene data show CDR1 as SGHNT and CDR2 as YYREEE (reference sequence). Between the trimmed V and J ends, which lost 4 bases and 7 bases, there was a span of 15 bases. The CDR3 is 15 residues long. This clone was recorded a few times. The sequence was obtained from a man between 18 and 35 years old in good health. Sequencing was done on a sample of blood. The chain employs TRBV5-4 and TRBJ1-6, with D possibly matching TRBD1 (6 bases). CDR3 in DNA: TGTGCCAGCAGCGCCCCGCCAGGGGAGAATTCACCCCTCCACTTT. Protein: CASSAPPGENSPLHF.